This paragraph covers one TCR beta chain sequence. Source study methods: Estimation of nucleated cell counts was performed using reference gene primer amplification. Profiling relied on immunoSEQ multiplex PCR, and the TCRdb table lists in-frame clones only, not all of them. The V and J calls and clone size come from that table; D and trimming were worked out from the DNA. The sample includes around 210,000 clones, around 85% seen only once; the top ten take 0.8% to 0.95%. The sample is drawn from a study of blood T cell repertoires in COVID-19. Study-wide background: The United States, Italy and Spain were the sources of the acute and convalescent COVID-19 samples. Sources were T cells, B-cell-depleted T cells, or PBMCs; the material itself was cDNA or gDNA.

The germline V and J ends were trimmed by 5 bases and 6 bases, with 11 bases remaining between them. CDR1 and CDR2 from the germline V gene are LNHNV and YYDKDF (reference sequence). This CDR3 comprises 13 residues. Patients in Seattle were enrolled during active infection, then followed longitudinally. The chain carries TRBV15 and TRBJ1-5; the D is unclear. This clonotype was sampled from a man in his sixties with COVID-19, enrolled during active disease. Source material: peripheral blood. CDR3 in DNA: TGTGCCACCAGCCGGAAAGGGAGTCAGCCCCAGCATTTT. Encoded protein: CATSRKGSQPQHF. The entire variable domain, with the rest obtained from reference TRBV15 and TRBJ1-5, is as follows: DAMVIQNPRYQVTQFGKPVTLSCSQTLNHNVMYWYQQKSSQAPKLLFHYYDKDFNNEADTPDNFQSRRPNTSFCFLDIRSPGLGDTAMYLCATSRKGSQPQHFGDGTRLSIL.